The rows below give T cell receptor beta chains drawn from one sample of a study of T cell responses to AZD1222 COVID-19 vaccine. Method: immunoSEQ multiplex PCR; TCRdb's copy keeps in-frame clones and lacks some. The sample includes more than 100,000 clones, 85% to 95% of them seen just once. This specimen was peripheral blood, taken 28 days after the second AZD1222 dose. The receptors come from an adult who received the AZD1222 COVID-19 vaccine. Both conserved end residues are part of each CDR3. D genes are given only for firm matches. Some rows mark clone size as missing; the rest say once, few, many or name a class of expanded clone.

V gene	J gene	D gene	clone size	CDR3 DNA	CDR3 protein
TRBV11-3	TRBJ2-1	.	.	TGTGCCAGCAGCTTAGGCCCTGGGAGCTCCTACAATGAGCAGTTCTTC	CASSLGPGSSYNEQFF
TRBV18	TRBJ2-2	TRBD2	.	TGTGCCAGCTCCCTCATCGGAGCGGGGATTGGCACCGGGGAGCTGTTTTTT	CASSLIGAGIGTGELFF
TRBV13	TRBJ2-3	.	.	TGTGCCAGCAGCGCGTACACAGATACGCAGTATTTT	CASSAYTDTQYF
TRBV19	TRBJ1-2	.	.	TGTGCCAGTAAACCCCAACGGATGAGCTATGGCTACACCTTC	CASKPQRMSYGYTF
TRBV6-2/TRBV6-3	TRBJ1-1	.	.	TGTGCCAGCAGCGACCAGATTCCGAACACTGAAGCTTTCTTT	CASSDQIPNTEAFF
TRBV9	TRBJ2-7	TRBD2	.	TGTGCCAGCAGCCCCCATGTGGGGGGGTTCCAGTTGGGCTACGAGCAGTACTTC	CASSPHVGGFQLGYEQYF
TRBV12-3/TRBV12-4	TRBJ2-7	.	.	TGTGCCAGCAGTTCCTGGCCCACCTACGAGCAGTACTTC	CASSSWPTYEQYF
TRBV2	TRBJ1-2	TRBD1	.	TGTGCCAGCATGAAAGGGGTGGGACAGTGGAGGATAGGTGGCTACACCTTC	CASMKGVGQWRIGGYTF
TRBV23-1	TRBJ2-2	TRBD2	.	TGCGCCAGCAGTCAGCAGACTAGCGGGAGGGACACCGGGGAGCTGTTTTTT	CASSQQTSGRDTGELFF
TRBV5-1	TRBJ2-3	.	.	TGCGCCAGCAGCTTGGGTGGGGGAAGCACAGATACGCAGTATTTT	CASSLGGGSTDTQYF
TRBV9	TRBJ2-1	TRBD2	.	TGTGCCAGCAGCGTTGATCCTAGCGGGACCCTCAGGAATGAGCAGTTCTTC	CASSVDPSGTLRNEQFF
TRBV5-1	TRBJ2-5	.	.	TGCGCCAGCAGCTTGGTTCCAGGGGTAGGAGAGACCCAGTACTTC	CASSLVPGVGETQYF
TRBV12-3/TRBV12-4	TRBJ1-1	.	.	TGTGCCAGCAGTCACTTAGCCCCTGGCGGAGCTTTCTTT	CASSHLAPGGAFF
TRBV6-5	TRBJ1-5	TRBD1	.	TGTGCCAGCAGTTACGGGACAGGGGGGAGCAATCAGCCCCAGCATTTT	CASSYGTGGSNQPQHF
TRBV12-3/TRBV12-4	TRBJ1-1	TRBD1	.	TGTGCCAGCAGTAGACAGGGATCGACTGAAGCTTTCTTT	CASSRQGSTEAFF
TRBV11-2	TRBJ2-5	.	.	TGTGCCAGCAGCTTATCGAGGGAGACCCAGTACTTC	CASSLSRETQYF
TRBV24-1	TRBJ2-5	.	.	TGTGCCACCAGTGTGGGCCCGGGGGAGACCCAGTACTTC	CATSVGPGETQYF
TRBV9	TRBJ1-1	.	.	TGTGCCAGCAGCGTAGGAGGATCTGAAGCTTTCTTT	CASSVGGSEAFF
TRBV19	TRBJ2-5	TRBD2	once	TGTGCCAGTAGCCCCCCCGGGGGGTTTGGGGAGACCCAGTACTTC	CASSPPGGFGETQYF
TRBV12-3/TRBV12-4	TRBJ2-1	.	.	TGTGCCAGCAGCAAAACAGGGAATGAGCAGTTCTTC	CASSKTGNEQFF
TRBV5-5	TRBJ1-2	.	once	TGTGCCAGCAGCTTGTCACAGCGAAACTATGGCTACACCTTC	CASSLSQRNYGYTF
TRBV19	TRBJ2-1	.	.	TGTGCCAGTAGTACAGCGGAGGGAGGCGGATACAATGAGCAGTTCTTC	CASSTAEGGGYNEQFF
TRBV11-2	TRBJ2-7	.	.	TGTGCCAGCAGCTTAGGGCGGATGGCAGGGGAAGCCTACGAGCAGTACTTC	CASSLGRMAGEAYEQYF